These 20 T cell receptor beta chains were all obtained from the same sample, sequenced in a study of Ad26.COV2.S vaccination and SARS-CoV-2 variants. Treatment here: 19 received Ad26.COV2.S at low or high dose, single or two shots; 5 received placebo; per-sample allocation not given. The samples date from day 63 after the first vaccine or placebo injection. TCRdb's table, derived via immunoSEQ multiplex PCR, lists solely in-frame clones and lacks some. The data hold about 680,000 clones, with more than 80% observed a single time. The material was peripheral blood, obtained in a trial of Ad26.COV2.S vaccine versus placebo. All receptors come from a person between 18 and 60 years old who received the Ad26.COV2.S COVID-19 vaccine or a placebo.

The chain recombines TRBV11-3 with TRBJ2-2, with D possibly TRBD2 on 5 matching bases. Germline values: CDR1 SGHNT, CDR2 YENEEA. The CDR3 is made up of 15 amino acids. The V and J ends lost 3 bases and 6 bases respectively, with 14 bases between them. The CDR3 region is CASSLGGGRAGELFF. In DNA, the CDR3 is TGTGCCAGCAGCTTGGGTGGAGGACGAGCCGGGGAGCTGTTTTTT. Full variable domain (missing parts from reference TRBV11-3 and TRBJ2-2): EAGVVQSPRYKIIEKKQPVAFWCNPISGHNTLYWYLQNLGQGPELLIRYENEEAVDDSQLPKDRFSAERLKGVDSTLKIQPAELGDSAVYLCASSLGGGRAGELFFGEGSRLTVL.

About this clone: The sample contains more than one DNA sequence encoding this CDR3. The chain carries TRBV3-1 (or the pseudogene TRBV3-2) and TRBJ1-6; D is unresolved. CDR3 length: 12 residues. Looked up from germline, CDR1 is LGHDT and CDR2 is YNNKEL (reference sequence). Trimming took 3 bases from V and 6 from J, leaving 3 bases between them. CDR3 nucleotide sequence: TGTGCCAGCAGCCACGGTAATTCACCCCTCCACTTT. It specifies CASSHGNSPLHF.

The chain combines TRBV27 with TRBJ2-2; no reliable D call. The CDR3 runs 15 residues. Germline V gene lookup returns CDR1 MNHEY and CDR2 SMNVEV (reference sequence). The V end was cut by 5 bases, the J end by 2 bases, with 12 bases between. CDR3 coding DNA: TGTGCCAGCAGTGCCTACGGATCAAACACCGGGGAGCTGTTTTTT. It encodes CASSAYGSNTGELFF.

CDR3 in DNA: TGTGCCTGTCGTCAAGAGACCCAGTACTTC. Translating gives CACRQETQYF. The chain uses TRBV30 and TRBJ2-5; D gene uncertain. The germline V and J ends were trimmed by 6 bases and 2 bases, with 4 bases remaining between them. Per germline, CDR1 GTSNPN and CDR2 SVGIG (reference sequence). The length of the CDR3 is 10 residues. Drawing the rest from reference TRBV30 and TRBJ2-5, the complete variable domain is SQTIHQWPATLVQPVGSPLSLECTVEGTSNPNLYWYRQAAGRGLQLLFYSVGIGQISSEVPQNLSASRPQDRQFILSSKKLLLSDSGFYLCACRQETQYFGPGTRLLVL.

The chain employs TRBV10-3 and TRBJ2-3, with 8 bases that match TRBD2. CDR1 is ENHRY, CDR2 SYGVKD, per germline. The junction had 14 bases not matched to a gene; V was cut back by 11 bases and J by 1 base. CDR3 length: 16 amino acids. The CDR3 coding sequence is TGTGCCCCCCAAATCGAGCGGGAGTTGGGCACAGATACGCAGTATTTT. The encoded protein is CAPQIERELGTDTQYF.

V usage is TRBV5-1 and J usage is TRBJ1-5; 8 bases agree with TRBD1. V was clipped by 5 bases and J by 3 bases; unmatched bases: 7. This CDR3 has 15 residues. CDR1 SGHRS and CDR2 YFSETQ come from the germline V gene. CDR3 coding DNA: TGCGCCAGCAGTTCGACAGGGGCCCCCAATCAGCCCCAGCATTTT. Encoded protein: CASSSTGAPNQPQHF.

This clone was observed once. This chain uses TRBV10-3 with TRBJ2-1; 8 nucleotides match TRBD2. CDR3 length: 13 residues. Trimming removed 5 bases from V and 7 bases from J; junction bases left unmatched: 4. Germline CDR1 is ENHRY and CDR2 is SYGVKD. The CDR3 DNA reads TGTGCCATCAGTTTTAGCGGGACTAATGAGCAGTTCTTC. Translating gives CAISFSGTNEQFF.

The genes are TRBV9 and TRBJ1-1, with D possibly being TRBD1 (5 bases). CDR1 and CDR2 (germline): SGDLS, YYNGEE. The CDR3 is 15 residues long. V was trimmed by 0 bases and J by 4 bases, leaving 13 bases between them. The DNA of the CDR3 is TGTGCCAGCAGCGTAGGGGCATCGGGGACCACTGAAGCTTTCTTT. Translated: CASSVGASGTTEAFF.

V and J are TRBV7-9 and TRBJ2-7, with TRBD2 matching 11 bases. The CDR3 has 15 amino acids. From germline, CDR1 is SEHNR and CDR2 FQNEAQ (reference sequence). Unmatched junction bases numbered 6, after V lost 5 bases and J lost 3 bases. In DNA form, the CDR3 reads TGTGCCAGCAGCACCATAGCGGGAGGGGTCTACGAGCAGTACTTC. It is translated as CASSTIAGGVYEQYF.

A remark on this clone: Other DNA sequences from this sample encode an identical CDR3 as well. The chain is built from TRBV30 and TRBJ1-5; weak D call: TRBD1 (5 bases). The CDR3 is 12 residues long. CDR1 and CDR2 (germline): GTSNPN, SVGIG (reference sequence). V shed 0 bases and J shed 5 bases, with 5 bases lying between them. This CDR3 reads CAWSVGDQPQHF. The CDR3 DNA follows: TGTGCCTGGAGTGTAGGGGATCAGCCCCAGCATTTT.

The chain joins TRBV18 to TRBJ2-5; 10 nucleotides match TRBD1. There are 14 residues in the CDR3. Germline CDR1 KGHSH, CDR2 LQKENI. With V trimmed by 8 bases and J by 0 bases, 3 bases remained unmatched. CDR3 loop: CASTGQGYQETQYF. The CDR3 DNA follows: TGTGCCAGCACGGGACAGGGGTACCAAGAGACCCAGTACTTC.

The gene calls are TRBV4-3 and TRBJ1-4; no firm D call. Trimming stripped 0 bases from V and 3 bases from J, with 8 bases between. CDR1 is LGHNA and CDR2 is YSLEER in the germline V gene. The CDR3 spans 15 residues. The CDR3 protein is CASSQDWPSNEKLFF. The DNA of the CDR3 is TGCGCCAGCAGCCAAGATTGGCCTTCTAATGAAAAACTGTTTTTT.

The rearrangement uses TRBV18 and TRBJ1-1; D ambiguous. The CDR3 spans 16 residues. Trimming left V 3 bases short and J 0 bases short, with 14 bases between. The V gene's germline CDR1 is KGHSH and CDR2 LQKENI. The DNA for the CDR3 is TGTGCCAGCTCACCCTCTCCGACGGGGATGAACACTGAAGCTTTCTTT. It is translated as CASSPSPTGMNTEAFF.

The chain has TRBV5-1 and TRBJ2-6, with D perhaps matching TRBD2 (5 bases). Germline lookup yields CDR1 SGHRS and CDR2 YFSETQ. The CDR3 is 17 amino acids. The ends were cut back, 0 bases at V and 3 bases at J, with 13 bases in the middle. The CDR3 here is CASSLAGVTSGANVLTF. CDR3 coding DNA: TGCGCCAGCAGCTTGGCCGGGGTTACTAGTGGGGCCAACGTCCTGACTTTC.

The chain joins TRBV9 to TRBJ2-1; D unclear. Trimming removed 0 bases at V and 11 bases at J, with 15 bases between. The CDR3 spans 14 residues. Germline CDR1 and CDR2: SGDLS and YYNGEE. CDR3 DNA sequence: TGTGCCAGCAGCGTAGAGGTGGGTCGGGCCAAGCAGTTCTTC. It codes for CASSVEVGRAKQFF.

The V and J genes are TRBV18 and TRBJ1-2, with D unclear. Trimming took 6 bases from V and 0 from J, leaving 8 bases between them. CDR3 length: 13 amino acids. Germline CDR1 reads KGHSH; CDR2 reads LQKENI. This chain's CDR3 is CASSPWANYGYTF. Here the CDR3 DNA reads TGTGCCAGCTCCCCATGGGCTAACTATGGCTACACCTTC.

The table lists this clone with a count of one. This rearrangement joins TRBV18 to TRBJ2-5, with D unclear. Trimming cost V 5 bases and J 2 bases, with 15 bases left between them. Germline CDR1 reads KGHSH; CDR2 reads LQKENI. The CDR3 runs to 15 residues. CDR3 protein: CASSGLPERQETQYF. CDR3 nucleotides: TGTGCCAGCTCAGGGCTACCCGAACGACAAGAGACCCAGTACTTC.

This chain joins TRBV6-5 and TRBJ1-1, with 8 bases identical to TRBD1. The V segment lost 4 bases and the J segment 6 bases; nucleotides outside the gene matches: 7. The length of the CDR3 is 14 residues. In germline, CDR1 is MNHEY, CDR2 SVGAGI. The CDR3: CASSSMDREAEAFF. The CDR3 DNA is TGTGCCAGCAGTTCAATGGACAGGGAGGCTGAAGCTTTCTTT.

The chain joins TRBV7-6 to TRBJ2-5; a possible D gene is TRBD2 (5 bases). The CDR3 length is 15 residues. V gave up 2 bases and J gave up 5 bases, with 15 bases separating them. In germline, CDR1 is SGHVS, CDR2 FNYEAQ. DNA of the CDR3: TGTGCCAGCAGCTTATTCCGGGCCGGCGGGGAGACCCAGTACTTC. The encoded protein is CASSLFRAGGETQYF.

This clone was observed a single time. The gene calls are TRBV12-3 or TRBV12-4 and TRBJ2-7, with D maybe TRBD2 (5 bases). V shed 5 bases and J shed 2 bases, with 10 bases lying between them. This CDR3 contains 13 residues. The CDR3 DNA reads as TGTGCCAGCAGTCGCGGACTGACCTACGAGCAGTACTTC. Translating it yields CASSRGLTYEQYF.